This is a list of T cell receptor beta chains from one sample in a study of monozygotic twins with inflammatory bowel disease. TCRdb re-called the 5' RACE reads and gives one entry per CDR3 protein, without DNA. Its table lists about 380,000 distinct CDR3 sequences. Sequencing input: blood. These receptors were obtained from a human donor with ulcerative colitis or Crohn's disease, or a healthy co-twin of an affected twin (not recorded which). The CDR3 runs from the conserved cysteine through the conserved F or W.

j_call: TRBJ1-6; v_call: TRBV3-1; cdr3_length: 15; cdr3_aa: CASSRLRGPNSPLHF
j_call: TRBJ2-7; v_call: TRBV29-1; cdr3_length: 12; cdr3_aa: CSVEAGTREQYF
j_call: TRBJ2-1; v_call: TRBV28; cdr3_length: 14; cdr3_aa: CASSLQAPGDEQFF
j_call: TRBJ1-2; v_call: TRBV29-1; cdr3_length: 13; cdr3_aa: CSALGDRSYGYTF
j_call: TRBJ2-3; v_call: TRBV7-2; cdr3_length: 15; cdr3_aa: CASSSALRAADTQYF
j_call: TRBJ2-7; v_call: TRBV7-9; cdr3_length: 15; cdr3_aa: CASSARTGTTYEQYF
j_call: TRBJ2-5; v_call: TRBV5-1; cdr3_length: 14; cdr3_aa: CASSSVDIIETQYF
j_call: TRBJ2-7; v_call: TRBV28; cdr3_length: 14; cdr3_aa: CASRIRGRTYEQYF
j_call: TRBJ2-2; v_call: TRBV29-1; cdr3_length: 13; cdr3_aa: CSVEGQGNGELFF
j_call: TRBJ1-1; v_call: TRBV5-1; cdr3_length: 14; cdr3_aa: CASSRDSWNTEAFF
j_call: TRBJ1-1; v_call: TRBV30; cdr3_length: 11; cdr3_aa: CAWRGGTEAFF
j_call: TRBJ2-7; v_call: TRBV4-1; cdr3_length: 15; cdr3_aa: CASSQGGLAAHEQYF
j_call: TRBJ1-2; v_call: TRBV6-5; cdr3_length: 17; cdr3_aa: CASSYTTLAGTESGMTF
j_call: TRBJ1-1; v_call: TRBV2; cdr3_length: 16; cdr3_aa: CASSEAGGIRNTEAFF
j_call: TRBJ2-1; v_call: TRBV10-3; cdr3_length: 13; cdr3_aa: CAISGTGDNEQFF
j_call: TRBJ1-5; v_call: TRBV29-1; cdr3_length: 13; cdr3_aa: CSPKAGLLLPQHF
j_call: TRBJ2-7; v_call: TRBV5-1; cdr3_length: 14; cdr3_aa: CASSLDQALYEQYF
j_call: TRBJ1-4; v_call: TRBV6-5; cdr3_length: 13; cdr3_aa: CASSYSHNEKLFF
j_call: TRBJ2-1; v_call: TRBV6-1; cdr3_length: 14; cdr3_aa: CASTPVGPYNEQFF
j_call: TRBJ1-2; v_call: TRBV12-3/TRBV12-4; cdr3_length: 15; cdr3_aa: CASSSRGQGIYGYTF
j_call: TRBJ1-1; v_call: TRBV5-1; cdr3_length: 14; cdr3_aa: CASSYLRGDTEAFF
j_call: TRBJ1-2; v_call: TRBV18; cdr3_length: 16; cdr3_aa: CASSPATGRANYGYTF
j_call: TRBJ2-1; v_call: TRBV4-3; cdr3_length: 17; cdr3_aa: CASSQDWPGQGKDEQFF
j_call: TRBJ2-1; v_call: TRBV4-3; cdr3_length: 12; cdr3_aa: CASSHDVGKQFF
j_call: TRBJ2-5; v_call: TRBV7-9; cdr3_length: 16; cdr3_aa: CASSRGLPTYQETQYF
j_call: TRBJ2-2; v_call: TRBV20-1; cdr3_length: 17; cdr3_aa: CSARSTRTGSDTGELFF
j_call: TRBJ1-5; v_call: TRBV4-2; cdr3_length: 13; cdr3_aa: CASSPIRDQPQHF
j_call: TRBJ2-1; v_call: TRBV7-2; cdr3_length: 17; cdr3_aa: CASSLAGTSGIYNEQFF
j_call: TRBJ2-1; v_call: TRBV12-3/TRBV12-4; cdr3_length: 15; cdr3_aa: CASSLTGSGANEQFF
j_call: TRBJ1-5; v_call: TRBV20-1; cdr3_length: 14; cdr3_aa: CSASPGTSNQPQHF
j_call: TRBJ1-5; v_call: TRBV19; cdr3_length: 17; cdr3_aa: CASSMLSGAVSNQPQHF
j_call: TRBJ2-1; v_call: TRBV27; cdr3_length: 18; cdr3_aa: CASSLSPGTGSAYNEQFF
j_call: TRBJ2-3; v_call: TRBV11-2; cdr3_length: 19; cdr3_aa: CASSLSGLGLAGGPDTQYF
j_call: TRBJ2-5; v_call: TRBV20-1; cdr3_length: 17; cdr3_aa: CSARDSKRGATQETQYF
j_call: TRBJ2-7; v_call: TRBV4-1; cdr3_length: 14; cdr3_aa: CASSQVEEGDEQYF
j_call: TRBJ2-2; v_call: TRBV19; cdr3_length: 15; cdr3_aa: CASSRTGGNTGELFF
j_call: TRBJ2-3; v_call: TRBV20-1; cdr3_length: 15; cdr3_aa: CSARSVDYYTDTQYF
j_call: TRBJ1-4; v_call: TRBV6-1; cdr3_length: 14; cdr3_aa: CASSVSRGLEKLFF
j_call: TRBJ2-7; v_call: TRBV15; cdr3_length: 17; cdr3_aa: CATSRVDRFGRSYEQYF
j_call: TRBJ2-2; v_call: TRBV19; cdr3_length: 17; cdr3_aa: CASRNIRHRGETGELFF
j_call: TRBJ1-1; v_call: TRBV6-5; cdr3_length: 15; cdr3_aa: CASSYGDSLNTEAFF
j_call: TRBJ2-1; v_call: TRBV11-2; cdr3_length: 16; cdr3_aa: CASRFIGGAAYNEQFF
j_call: TRBJ2-5; v_call: TRBV18; cdr3_length: 15; cdr3_aa: CASSPSLAAQETQYF
j_call: TRBJ2-1; v_call: TRBV28; cdr3_length: 14; cdr3_aa: CASRGDRYYNEQFF
j_call: TRBJ2-3; v_call: TRBV7-9; cdr3_length: 16; cdr3_aa: CASSLGQGIEADTQYF